The clone carrying this T cell receptor beta chain showed up many times. TCRdb ran MiXCR on the RACE reads and lists one entry per CDR3 protein. The sample yields tens of thousands of distinct CDR3 sequences, 10% seen once. The data belong to a study of human T cells and chemical hapten exposure. Overall study context: Cases of alopecia areata, totalis or universalis occurred in a predominantly female patient group. Mainly, slight library volume differences in the pool made TCR yields vary.

CDR1 and CDR2 from the germline V gene are SQVTM and ANQGSEA. The V gene end was trimmed by 7 bases and the J gene end by 5 bases; junction bases not matched to a gene: 6. The CDR3 spans 12 residues. Time point indicated: patch test 2, 6 weeks after DPC sensitization. The treatment here: therapeutic diphenylcyclopropenone sensitization with weekly scalp DPC. Each donor was an alopecia patient between 18 and 70 years of age who qualified for DPC. The J gene is TRBJ1-2, the V gene TRBV29-1; 8 bases line up with TRBD1. Sequencing used whole blood, obtained in connection with sensitization to the hapten diphenylcyclopropenone (DPC). This sequence was found in a young woman with alopecia areata. Some clones in this sample may be carry-over from other donors' samples. In DNA form, the CDR3 reads TGCAGCGCGGGGACAGGTCAATATGGCTACACCTTC. Residues: CSAGTGQYGYTF.